Below, one TCR beta chain is given with its context. This sample is drawn from a study of cytotoxic CD8 clonotypes in ibrutinib-treated CLL. This CDR3 comprises 13 residues. CDR1 and CDR2 from the germline V gene are WSHSY and SAAADI. The V end lost 3 bases, the J end lost 0 bases, and 5 bases lay between the germline ends. For TCR beta libraries, roughly 2 micrograms of genomic DNA were obtained from cryopreserved PBMCs. Only in-frame clones appear in the TCRdb table, and some are missing; sequencing was by immunoSEQ multiplex PCR. The sample records about 16,000 clones, 65% to 70% being singletons. This clonotype was sampled from a human donor with chronic lymphocytic leukemia. The sequences come from PBMCs, collected before ibrutinib treatment. This chain joins TRBV10-2 and TRBJ1-2; no clear D gene. This chain's CDR3 is CASSDWANYGYTF. As DNA, the CDR3 is TGCGCCAGCAGTGATTGGGCTAACTATGGCTACACCTTC.